This TCR beta chain emerged from a study of T-cell reconstitution after alpha-beta-depleted transplantation in children. The study, taken as a whole, reports: From surviving recipient T cells and thymic progenitors came the high day-60 TCRbeta diversity observed in some patients. There were reportedly several hundred expanded graft clones from which alpha-beta T cells came about two months after transplant.

As concerns this clonotype: The antigen is not known.

Germline V gene data show CDR1 as LGHNA and CDR2 as YNFKEQ. Trimming removed 0 bases at V and 1 base at J, with 13 bases between. The CDR3 is 18 amino acids. Using unique molecular identifiers, the investigators prepared the TCRbeta library. From the PCR reads, TCRdb called clonotypes with MiXCR, one entry per CDR3 protein. This table has about 980,000 distinct CDR3 sequences, about 31% appearing once. The TCR was taken from a boy under two years old who had a stem cell transplant for SCID, so the T cells may come from the graft donor. The chain has TRBV4-2 and TRBJ2-6; unclear D gene. This specimen consisted of PBMCs, mostly from graft donor cells, obtained 360 days after TCRalphabeta/CD19-depleted stem cell transplant. Here the CDR3 reads CASSQDSWGESGANVLTF. DNA for the CDR3: TGTGCCAGCAGCCAAGATTCGTGGGGTGAGTCTGGGGCCAACGTCCTGACTTTC.